Below are 8 T cell receptor beta chains sequenced from a single sample in a study of T cell changes during pregnancy in multiple sclerosis. Only in-frame clones appear in the TCRdb table, and some are missing; sequencing was by immunoSEQ multiplex PCR. The data show around 32,000 clones, over 80% seen once. Material: CD8+ T cells from peripheral blood mononuclear cells, obtained before pregnancy. All receptors come from a female donor with multiple sclerosis, enrolled in a pregnancy study.

This clone has a single count. The chain uses TRBV27 and TRBJ2-1; D remains unclear. Germline V gene sequence: CDR1 MNHEY, CDR2 SMNVEV (reference sequence). Trimming took 2 bases from V and 8 from J, leaving 7 bases between them. This CDR3 has 12 residues. This chain's CDR3 is CASSLRAYEQFF. CDR3 DNA: TGTGCCAGCAGTTTAAGAGCATATGAGCAGTTCTTC.

The V gene is TRBV19, the J gene TRBJ2-7; 13 bases are a match to TRBD2. The junction had 5 bases not matched to a gene; V was cut back by 4 bases and J by 2 bases. The CDR3 is 16 amino acids. CDR1 and CDR2 from the germline V gene are LNHDA and SQIVND (reference sequence). CDR3 nucleotides: TGTGCCAGTAGTAGGGGACTAGCGGGACCGCCCTACGAGCAGTACTTC. Its translation is CASSRGLAGPPYEQYF.

This chain links TRBV6-4 with TRBJ2-3; perhaps TRBD2 as D (6 bases). The CDR3 loop spans 14 amino acids. Trimming took 0 bases from V and 8 from J, leaving 12 bases between them. Germline V lookup: CDR1 MRHNA, CDR2 SNTAGT. CDR3 loop: CASSDSDGSGTQYF. In nucleotides, the CDR3 is TGTGCCAGCAGTGACTCAGACGGGAGTGGTACGCAGTATTTT.

The CDR3: CASSSGTGIYGYTF. The CDR3 DNA reads TGTGCCAGCAGCTCCGGGACAGGAATTTATGGCTACACCTTC. This chain connects TRBV11-2 to TRBJ1-2; 8 nucleotides match TRBD1. The length of the CDR3 is 14 residues. Looked up from germline, CDR1 is SGHAT and CDR2 is FQNNGV. The J segment lost 5 bases and the V segment lost 4 bases, leaving 6 bases of the junction unmatched.

V and J are TRBV2 and TRBJ1-1, with 12 bases aligning to TRBD1. Germline-derived CDR1 and CDR2 are SNHLY and FYNNEI. This CDR3 comprises 16 residues. V was clipped by 3 bases and J by 11 bases; unmatched bases: 13. The CDR3: CASSDTNEGTGGFAFF. CDR3 DNA: TGTGCCAGCAGTGACACGAACGAAGGGACAGGGGGCTTCGCTTTCTTT.

Only one count was recorded for this clone. The chain combines TRBV11-2 with TRBJ2-2; tentatively, D is TRBD1 (6 bases). CDR1 is SGHAT, CDR2 FQNNGV, per germline. The CDR3 sequence is 14 residues long. The V end lost 4 bases, the J end lost 5 bases, and 11 bases lay between the germline ends. The CDR3 spells CASSSRGSTGELFF. The CDR3 bases are TGTGCCAGCAGCTCCAGGGGTAGTACCGGGGAGCTGTTTTTT.

V is TRBV19 and J is TRBJ1-5; D uncertain. Trimming stripped 5 bases from V and 0 bases from J, with 11 bases between. Germline V gene sequence: CDR1 LNHDA, CDR2 SQIVND (reference sequence). The CDR3 covers 15 residues. The CDR3 nucleotides read TGTGCCAGTAGTGTTTACCTAAATAGCAATCAGCCCCAGCATTTT. This encodes CASSVYLNSNQPQHF.

The chain employs TRBV7-6 and TRBJ2-1, with TRBD1 matching 7 bases. V trimming: 5 bases; J trimming: 7 bases; junction bases outside the gene matches: 5. The length of the CDR3 is 13 residues. CDR1 is SGHVS and CDR2 is FNYEAQ in the germline V gene. For the CDR3, the DNA is TGTGCCAGCAGCCGGGACAGCTTGAATGAGCAGTTCTTC. It is translated as CASSRDSLNEQFF.